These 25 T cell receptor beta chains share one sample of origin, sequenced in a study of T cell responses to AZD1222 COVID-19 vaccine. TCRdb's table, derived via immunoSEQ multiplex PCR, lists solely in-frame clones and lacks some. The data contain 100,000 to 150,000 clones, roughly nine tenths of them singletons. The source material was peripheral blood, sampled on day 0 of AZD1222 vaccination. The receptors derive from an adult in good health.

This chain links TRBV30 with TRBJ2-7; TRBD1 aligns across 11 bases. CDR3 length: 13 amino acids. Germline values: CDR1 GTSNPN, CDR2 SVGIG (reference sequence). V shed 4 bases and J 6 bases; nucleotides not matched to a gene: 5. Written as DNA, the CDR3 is TGTGCCTGGACTCCGGGACAGGGGGGCGAGCAGTACTTC. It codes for CAWTPGQGGEQYF.

The CDR3 loop is CASSLARQTGELFF. The CDR3, as DNA: TGTGCCAGCAGTTTAGCTCGACAGACCGGGGAGCTGTTTTTT. The J gene is TRBJ2-2, the V gene TRBV28; D possibly corresponds to TRBD1 (5 bases). Deletions cut 2 bases from V and 5 bases from J, with 9 bases between. Per the germline V gene, CDR1 is MDHEN and CDR2 is SYDVKM. This CDR3 is built from 14 residues. The whole variable domain, remainder taken from reference TRBV28 and TRBJ2-2, is DVKVTQSSRYLVKRTGEKVFLECVQDMDHENMFWYRQDPGLGLRLIYFSYDVKMKEKGDIPEGYSVSREKKERFSLILESASTNQTSMYLCASSLARQTGELFFGEGSRLTVL.

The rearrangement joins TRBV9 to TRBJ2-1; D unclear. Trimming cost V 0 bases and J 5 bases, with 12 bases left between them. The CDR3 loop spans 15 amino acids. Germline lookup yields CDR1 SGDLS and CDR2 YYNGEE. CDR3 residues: CASSVEGQVHNEQFF. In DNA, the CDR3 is TGTGCCAGCAGCGTAGAAGGTCAGGTACACAATGAGCAGTTCTTC.

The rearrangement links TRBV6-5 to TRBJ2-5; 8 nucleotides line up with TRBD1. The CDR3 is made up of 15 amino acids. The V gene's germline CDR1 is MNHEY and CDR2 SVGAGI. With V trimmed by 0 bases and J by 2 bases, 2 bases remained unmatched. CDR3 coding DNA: TGTGCCAGCAGTTACTCGACAGGGGATCAAGAGACCCAGTACTTC. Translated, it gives CASSYSTGDQETQYF.

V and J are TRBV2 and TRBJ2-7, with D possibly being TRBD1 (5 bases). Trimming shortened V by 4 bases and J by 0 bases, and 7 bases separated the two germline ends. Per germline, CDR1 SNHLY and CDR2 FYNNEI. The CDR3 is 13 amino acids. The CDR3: CASSAQVSYEQYF. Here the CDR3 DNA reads TGTGCCAGCAGTGCACAGGTCTCCTACGAGCAGTACTTC.

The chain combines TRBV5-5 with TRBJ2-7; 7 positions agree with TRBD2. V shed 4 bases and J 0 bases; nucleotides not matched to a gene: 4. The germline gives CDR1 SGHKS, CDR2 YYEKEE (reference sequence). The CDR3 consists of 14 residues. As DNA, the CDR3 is TGTGCCAGCAGCGGGGGAGGGAACTCCTACGAGCAGTACTTC. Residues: CASSGGGNSYEQYF.

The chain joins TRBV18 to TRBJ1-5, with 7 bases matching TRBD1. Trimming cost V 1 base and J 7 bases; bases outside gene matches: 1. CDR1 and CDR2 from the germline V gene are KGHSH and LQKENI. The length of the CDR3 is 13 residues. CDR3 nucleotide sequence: TGTGCCAGCTCACCACGGACAGGCCAGCCCCAGCATTTT. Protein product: CASSPRTGQPQHF.

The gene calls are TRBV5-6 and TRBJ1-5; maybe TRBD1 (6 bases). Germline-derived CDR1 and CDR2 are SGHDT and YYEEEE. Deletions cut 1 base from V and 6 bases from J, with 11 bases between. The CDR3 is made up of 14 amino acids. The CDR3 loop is CASSLSRGGQPQHF. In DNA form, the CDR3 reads TGTGCCAGCAGCTTGTCCAGGGGAGGTCAGCCCCAGCATTTT.

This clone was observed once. The chain's CDR3 is CATSGQIYGYTF. For the CDR3, the DNA is TGTGCCACCTCCGGACAGATCTATGGCTACACCTTC. J is TRBJ1-2 and V is TRBV2; TRBD1 is a possible D gene (6 bases). The germline V and J ends were trimmed by 10 bases and 4 bases, with 13 bases remaining between them. The CDR3 runs to 12 residues. Germline values: CDR1 SNHLY, CDR2 FYNNEI.

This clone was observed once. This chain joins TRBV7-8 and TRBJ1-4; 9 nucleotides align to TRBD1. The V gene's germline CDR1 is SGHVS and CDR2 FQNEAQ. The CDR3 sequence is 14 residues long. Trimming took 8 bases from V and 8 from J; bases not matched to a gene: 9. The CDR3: CASSPGTGSEKLFF. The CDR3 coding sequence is TGTGCCAGCTCCCCCGGGACAGGGTCCGAAAAACTGTTTTTT.

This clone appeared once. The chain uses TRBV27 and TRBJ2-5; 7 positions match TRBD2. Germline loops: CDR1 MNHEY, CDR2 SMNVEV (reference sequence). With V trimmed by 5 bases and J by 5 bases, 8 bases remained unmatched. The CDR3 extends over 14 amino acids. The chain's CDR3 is CASSPRLARETQYF. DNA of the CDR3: TGTGCCAGCAGTCCCCGACTAGCTCGCGAGACCCAGTACTTC.

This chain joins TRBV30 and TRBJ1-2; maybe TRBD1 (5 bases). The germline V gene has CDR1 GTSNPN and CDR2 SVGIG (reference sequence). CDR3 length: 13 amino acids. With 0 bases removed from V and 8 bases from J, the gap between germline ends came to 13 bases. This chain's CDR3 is CAWSVLRGGGYTF. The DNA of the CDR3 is TGTGCCTGGAGTGTACTGAGGGGAGGGGGCTACACCTTC.

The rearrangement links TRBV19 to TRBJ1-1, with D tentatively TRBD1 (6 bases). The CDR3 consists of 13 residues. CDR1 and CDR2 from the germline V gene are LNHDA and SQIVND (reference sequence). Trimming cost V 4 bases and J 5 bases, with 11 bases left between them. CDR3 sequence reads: CASSTQGWTEAFF. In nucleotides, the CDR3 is TGTGCCAGTAGTACTCAGGGGTGGACTGAAGCTTTCTTT.

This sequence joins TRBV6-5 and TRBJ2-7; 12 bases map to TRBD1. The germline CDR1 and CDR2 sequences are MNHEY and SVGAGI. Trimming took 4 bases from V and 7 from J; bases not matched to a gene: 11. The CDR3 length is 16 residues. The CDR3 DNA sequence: TGTGCCAGCAGTTCGAGCTCCGGGACAGGGGGCCGGGAGCAGTACTTC. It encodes CASSSSSGTGGREQYF.

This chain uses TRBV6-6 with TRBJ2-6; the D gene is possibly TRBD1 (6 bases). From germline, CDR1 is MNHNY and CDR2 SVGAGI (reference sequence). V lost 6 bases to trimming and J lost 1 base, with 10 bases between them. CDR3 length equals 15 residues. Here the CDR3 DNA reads TGTGCCAGCAGCCTTACAGGGTCTGGGGCCAACGTCCTGACTTTC. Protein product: CASSLTGSGANVLTF.

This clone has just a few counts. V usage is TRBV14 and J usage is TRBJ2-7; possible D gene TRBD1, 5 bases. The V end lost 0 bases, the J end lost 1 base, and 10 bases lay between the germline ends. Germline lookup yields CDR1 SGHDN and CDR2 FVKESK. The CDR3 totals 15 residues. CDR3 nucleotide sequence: TGTGCCAGCAGCCAAGATTCAGGGTTGTCCTACGAGCAGTACTTC. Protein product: CASSQDSGLSYEQYF.

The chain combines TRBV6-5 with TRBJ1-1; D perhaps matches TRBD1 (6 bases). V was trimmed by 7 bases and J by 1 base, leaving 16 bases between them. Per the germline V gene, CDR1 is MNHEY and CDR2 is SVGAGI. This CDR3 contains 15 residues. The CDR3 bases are TGTGCCAGCATAGGGGGGACAAGGGAGAACACTGAAGCTTTCTTT. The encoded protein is CASIGGTRENTEAFF.

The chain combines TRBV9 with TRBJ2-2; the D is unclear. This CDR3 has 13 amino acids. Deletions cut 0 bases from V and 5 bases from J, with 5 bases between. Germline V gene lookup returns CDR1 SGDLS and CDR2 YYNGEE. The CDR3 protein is CASSVEPTGELFF. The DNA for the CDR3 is TGTGCCAGCAGCGTAGAACCAACCGGGGAGCTGTTTTTT.

This CDR3 is CASSLGWVAEAFF. CDR3 sequence (DNA): TGTGCCAGCAGCCTCGGGTGGGTCGCTGAAGCTTTCTTT. The genes are TRBV5-6 and TRBJ1-1; D gene ambiguous. Germline V gives CDR1 SGHDT, CDR2 YYEEEE. The CDR3 runs to 13 residues. V lost 4 bases and J 6 bases, leaving 13 bases between the germline ends. The full variable domain, its missing parts supplied by reference TRBV5-6 and TRBJ1-1, is DAGVTQSPTHLIKTRGQQVTLRCSPKSGHDTVSWYQQALGQGPQFIFQYYEEEERQRGNFPDRFSGHQFPNYSSELNVNALLLGDSALYLCASSLGWVAEAFFGQGTRLTVV.

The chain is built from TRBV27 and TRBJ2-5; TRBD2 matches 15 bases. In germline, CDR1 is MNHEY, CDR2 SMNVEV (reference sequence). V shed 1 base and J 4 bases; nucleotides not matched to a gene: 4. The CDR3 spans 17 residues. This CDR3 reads CASSLWTSGGATETQYF. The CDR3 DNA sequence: TGTGCCAGCAGTTTATGGACTAGCGGGGGGGCCACAGAGACCCAGTACTTC.

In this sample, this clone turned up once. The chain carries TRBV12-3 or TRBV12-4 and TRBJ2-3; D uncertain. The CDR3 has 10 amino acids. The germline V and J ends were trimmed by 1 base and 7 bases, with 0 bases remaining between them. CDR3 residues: CASSLDTQYF. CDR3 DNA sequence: TGTGCCAGCAGTTTAGATACGCAGTATTTT.

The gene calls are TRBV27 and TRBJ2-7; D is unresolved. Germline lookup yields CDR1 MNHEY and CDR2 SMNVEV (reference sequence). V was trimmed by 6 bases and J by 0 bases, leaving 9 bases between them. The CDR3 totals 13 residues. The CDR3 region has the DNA TGTGCCAGCAGCCCTAGGAGCTCCTACGAGCAGTACTTC. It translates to CASSPRSSYEQYF.

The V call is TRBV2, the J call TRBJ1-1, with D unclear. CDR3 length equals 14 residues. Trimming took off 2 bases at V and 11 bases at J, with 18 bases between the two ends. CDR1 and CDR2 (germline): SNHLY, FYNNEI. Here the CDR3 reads CASSEPTPPLPAFF. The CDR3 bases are TGTGCCAGCAGTGAACCGACACCTCCCCTTCCCGCTTTCTTT.

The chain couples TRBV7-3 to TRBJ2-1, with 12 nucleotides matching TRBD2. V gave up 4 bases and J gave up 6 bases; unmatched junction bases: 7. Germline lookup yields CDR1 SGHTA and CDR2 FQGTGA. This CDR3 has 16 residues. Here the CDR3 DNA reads TGTGCCAGCAGCTCAAGAATACTAGCGGGGGGCAATGAGCAGTTCTTC. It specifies CASSSRILAGGNEQFF. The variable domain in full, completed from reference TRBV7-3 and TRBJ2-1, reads GAGVSQTPSNKVTEKGKYVELRCDPISGHTALYWYRQSLGQGPEFLIYFQGTGAADDSGLPNDRFFAVRPEGSVSTLKIQRTERGDSAVYLCASSSRILAGGNEQFFGPGTRLTVL.

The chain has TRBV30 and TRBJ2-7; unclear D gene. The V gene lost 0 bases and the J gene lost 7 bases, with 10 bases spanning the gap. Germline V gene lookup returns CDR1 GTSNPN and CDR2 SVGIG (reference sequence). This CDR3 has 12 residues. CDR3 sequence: CAWSVNIAEQYF. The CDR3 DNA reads TGTGCCTGGAGTGTGAACATTGCGGAGCAGTACTTC.